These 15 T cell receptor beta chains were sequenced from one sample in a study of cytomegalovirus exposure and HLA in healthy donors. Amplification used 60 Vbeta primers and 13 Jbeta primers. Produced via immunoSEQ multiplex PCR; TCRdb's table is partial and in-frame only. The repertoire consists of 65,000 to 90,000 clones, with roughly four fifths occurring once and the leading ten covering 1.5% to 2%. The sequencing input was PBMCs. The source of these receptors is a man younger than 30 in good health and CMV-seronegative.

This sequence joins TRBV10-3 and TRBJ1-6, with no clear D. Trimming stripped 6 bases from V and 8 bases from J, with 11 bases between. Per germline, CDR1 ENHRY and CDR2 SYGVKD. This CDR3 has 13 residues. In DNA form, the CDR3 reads TGTGCCATCAGGCCCCTTGAGGATTCACCCCTCCACTTT. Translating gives CAIRPLEDSPLHF.

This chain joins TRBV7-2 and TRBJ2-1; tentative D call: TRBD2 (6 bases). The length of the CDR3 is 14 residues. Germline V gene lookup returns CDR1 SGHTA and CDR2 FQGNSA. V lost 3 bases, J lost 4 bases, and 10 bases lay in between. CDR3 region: CASSFTGGYNEQFF. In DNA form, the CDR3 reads TGTGCCAGCAGCTTCACTGGGGGGTACAATGAGCAGTTCTTC.

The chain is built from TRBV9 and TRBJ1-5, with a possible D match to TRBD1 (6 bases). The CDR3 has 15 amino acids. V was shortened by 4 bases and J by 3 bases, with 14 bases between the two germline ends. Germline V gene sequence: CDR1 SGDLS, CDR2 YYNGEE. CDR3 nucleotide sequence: TGTGCCAGCAGCACAGATGGACAGTTCAATCAGCCCCAGCATTTT. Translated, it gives CASSTDGQFNQPQHF. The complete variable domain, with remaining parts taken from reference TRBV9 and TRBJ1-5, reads DSGVTQTPKHLITATGQRVTLRCSPRSGDLSVYWYQQSLDQGLQFLIQYYNGEERAKGNILERFSAQQFPDLHSELNLSSLELGDSALYFCASSTDGQFNQPQHFGDGTRLSIL.

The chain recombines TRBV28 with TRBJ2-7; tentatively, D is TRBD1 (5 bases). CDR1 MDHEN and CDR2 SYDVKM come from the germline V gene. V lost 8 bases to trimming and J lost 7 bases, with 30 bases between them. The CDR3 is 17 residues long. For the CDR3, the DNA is TGTGCCAGCGGGGCCCATAGGGATTGGTTTCGAAGATGGGAGCAGTACTTC. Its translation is CASGAHRDWFRRWEQYF.

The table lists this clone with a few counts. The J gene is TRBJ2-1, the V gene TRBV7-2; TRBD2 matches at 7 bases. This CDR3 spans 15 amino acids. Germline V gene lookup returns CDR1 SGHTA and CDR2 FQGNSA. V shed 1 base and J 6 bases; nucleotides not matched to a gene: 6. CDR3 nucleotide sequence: TGTGCCAGCAGCTTAGGGGGCGGGAGCCTCAATGAGCAGTTCTTC. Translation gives CASSLGGGSLNEQFF. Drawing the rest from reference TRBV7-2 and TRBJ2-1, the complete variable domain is GAGVSQSPSNKVTEKGKDVELRCDPISGHTALYWYRQSLGQGLEFLIYFQGNSAPDKSGLPSDRFSAERTGGSVSTLTIQRTQQEDSAVYLCASSLGGGSLNEQFFGPGTRLTVL.

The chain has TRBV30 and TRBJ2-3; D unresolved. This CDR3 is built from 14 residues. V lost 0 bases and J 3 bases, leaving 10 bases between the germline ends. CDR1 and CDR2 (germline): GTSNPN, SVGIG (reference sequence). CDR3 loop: CAWSVQLLTDTQYF. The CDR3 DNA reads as TGTGCCTGGAGTGTACAGCTATTGACAGATACGCAGTATTTT.

CDR3 coding DNA: TGTGCCAGCAGCATACAGGCACAGCGAAATGAAAAACTGTTTTTT. This gives the protein CASSIQAQRNEKLFF. The V gene is TRBV5-4, the J gene TRBJ1-4; D might be TRBD1 (5 bases). Germline CDR1 and CDR2: SGHNT and YYREEE (reference sequence). The CDR3 covers 15 residues. Between the trimmed V and J ends, which lost 4 bases and 5 bases, there was a span of 15 bases.

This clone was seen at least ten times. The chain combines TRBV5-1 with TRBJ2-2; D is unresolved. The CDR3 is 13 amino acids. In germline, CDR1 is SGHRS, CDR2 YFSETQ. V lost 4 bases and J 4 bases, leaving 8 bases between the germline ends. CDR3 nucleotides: TGCGCCAGCAGCCGAGAGGCCACCGGGGAGCTGTTTTTT. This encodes CASSREATGELFF.

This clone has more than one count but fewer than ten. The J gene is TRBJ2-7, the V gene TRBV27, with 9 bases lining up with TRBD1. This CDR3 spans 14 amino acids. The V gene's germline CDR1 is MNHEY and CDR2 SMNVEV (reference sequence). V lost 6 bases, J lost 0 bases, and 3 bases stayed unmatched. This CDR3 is CASRRGQGSYEQYF. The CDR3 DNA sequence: TGTGCCAGCAGAAGGGGACAGGGCTCCTACGAGCAGTACTTC.

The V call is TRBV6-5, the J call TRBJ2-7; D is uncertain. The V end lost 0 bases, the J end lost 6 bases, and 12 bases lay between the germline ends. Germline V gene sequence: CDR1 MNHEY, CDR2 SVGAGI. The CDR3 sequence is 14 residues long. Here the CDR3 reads CASSYSSSIREQYF. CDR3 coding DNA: TGTGCCAGCAGTTACTCGAGTTCAATCCGCGAGCAGTACTTC.

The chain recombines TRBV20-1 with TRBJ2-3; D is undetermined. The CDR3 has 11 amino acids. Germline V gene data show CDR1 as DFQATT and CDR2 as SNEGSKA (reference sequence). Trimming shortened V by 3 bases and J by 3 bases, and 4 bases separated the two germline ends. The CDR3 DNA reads TGCAGTGCTAGTTCTACAGATACGCAGTATTTT. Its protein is CSASSTDTQYF.

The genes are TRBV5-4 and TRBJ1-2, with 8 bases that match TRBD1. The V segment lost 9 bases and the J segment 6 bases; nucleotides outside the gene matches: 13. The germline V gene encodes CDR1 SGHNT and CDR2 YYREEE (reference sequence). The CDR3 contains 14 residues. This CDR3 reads CAIGADRTGNGYTF. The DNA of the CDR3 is TGTGCCATCGGGGCGGACCGGACAGGGAATGGCTACACCTTC.

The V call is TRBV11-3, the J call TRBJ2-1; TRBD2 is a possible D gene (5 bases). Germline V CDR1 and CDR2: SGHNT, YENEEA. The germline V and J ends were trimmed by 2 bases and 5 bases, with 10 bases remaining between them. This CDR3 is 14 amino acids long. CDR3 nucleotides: TGTGCCAGCAGCTTATATCGGGGAAACAATGAGCAGTTCTTC. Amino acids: CASSLYRGNNEQFF.

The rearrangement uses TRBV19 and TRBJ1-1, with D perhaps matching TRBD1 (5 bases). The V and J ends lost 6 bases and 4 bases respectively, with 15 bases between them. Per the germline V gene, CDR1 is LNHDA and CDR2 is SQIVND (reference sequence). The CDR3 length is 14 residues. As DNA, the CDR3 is TGTGCCAGTAGGCAATCGGGGGGGTCCACTGAAGCTTTCTTT. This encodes CASRQSGGSTEAFF. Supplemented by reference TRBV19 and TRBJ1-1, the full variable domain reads DGGITQSPKYLFRKEGQNVTLSCEQNLNHDAMYWYRQDPGQGLRLIYYSQIVNDFQKGDIAEGYSVSREKKESFPLTVTSAQKNPTAFYLCASRQSGGSTEAFFGQGTRLTVV.

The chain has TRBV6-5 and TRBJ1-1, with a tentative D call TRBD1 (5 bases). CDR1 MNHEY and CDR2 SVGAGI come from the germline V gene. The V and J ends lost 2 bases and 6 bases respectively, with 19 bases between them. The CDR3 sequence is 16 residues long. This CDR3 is CASSYRKTGVYAEAFF. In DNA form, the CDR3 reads TGTGCCAGCAGTTACAGGAAGACGGGGGTTTACGCTGAAGCTTTCTTT.